This TCR beta chain is from a study of shared clonotypes between healthy human individuals. Study summary: Samples came from a couple of female and three male donors aged 18 to 49.

Clones were sequenced by immunoSEQ multiplex PCR, and TCRdb holds only the in-frame ones, with some missing. The table includes about a million clones, 70% to 85% detected once. The CDR3 runs to 13 residues. The germline gives CDR1 MDHEN, CDR2 SYDVKM. V was trimmed by 4 bases and J by 3 bases, leaving 9 bases between them. In regard to this clone: No antigen is known for it.

The study's findings and limits: Approximately 5% was the fraction of naive CD4 clonotypes found shared across several donors.

The TCR was taken from a man between 18 and 35 years old in good health. Some clones in this sample may be carry-over from other donors' samples. The V and J genes are TRBV28 and TRBJ2-5; D is ambiguous. Input material: memory CD4+ T cells from PBMCs. Subset indicated: CD45RA-negative fraction. The CDR3: CASSSHVKETQYF. The CDR3 DNA reads TGTGCCAGCAGTTCACATGTAAAAGAGACCCAGTACTTC. Filled out from reference TRBV28 and TRBJ2-5, the complete variable domain reads DVKVTQSSRYLVKRTGEKVFLECVQDMDHENMFWYRQDPGLGLRLIYFSYDVKMKEKGDIPEGYSVSREKKERFSLILESASTNQTSMYLCASSSHVKETQYFGPGTRLLVL.